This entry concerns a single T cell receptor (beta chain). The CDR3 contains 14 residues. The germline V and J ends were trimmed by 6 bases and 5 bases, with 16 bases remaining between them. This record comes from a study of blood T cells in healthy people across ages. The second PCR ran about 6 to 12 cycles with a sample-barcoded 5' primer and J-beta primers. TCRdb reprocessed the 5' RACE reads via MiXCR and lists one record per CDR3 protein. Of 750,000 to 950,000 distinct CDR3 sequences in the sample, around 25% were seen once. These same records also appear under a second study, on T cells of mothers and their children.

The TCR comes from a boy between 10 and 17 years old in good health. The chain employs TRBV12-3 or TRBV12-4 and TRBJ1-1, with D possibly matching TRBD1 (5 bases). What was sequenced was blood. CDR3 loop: CASSRSLGVTEAFF. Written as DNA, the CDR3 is TGTGCCAGCAGCCGCTCCTTGGGGGTGACTGAAGCTTTCTTT.